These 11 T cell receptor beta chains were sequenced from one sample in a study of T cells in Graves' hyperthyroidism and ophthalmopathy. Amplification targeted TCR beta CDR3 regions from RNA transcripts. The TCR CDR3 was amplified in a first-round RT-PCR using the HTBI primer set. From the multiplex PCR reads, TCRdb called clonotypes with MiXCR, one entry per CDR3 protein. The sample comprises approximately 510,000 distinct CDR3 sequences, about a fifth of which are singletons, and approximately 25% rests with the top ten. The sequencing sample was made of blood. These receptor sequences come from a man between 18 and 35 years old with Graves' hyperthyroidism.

Here the CDR3 reads CASSEDGGAKNIQYF. The CDR3 DNA reads as TGTGCCAGCAGCGAGGATGGTGGAGCCAAAAACATTCAGTACTTC. This rearrangement joins TRBV9 to TRBJ2-4, with D hard to call. The CDR3 runs 15 residues. From germline, CDR1 is SGDLS and CDR2 YYNGEE. The V gene lost 3 bases and the J gene lost 0 bases, with 10 bases spanning the gap. Together with reference TRBV9 and TRBJ2-4, the CDR3 gives the full variable domain: DSGVTQTPKHLITATGQRVTLRCSPRSGDLSVYWYQQSLDQGLQFLIQYYNGEERAKGNILERFSAQQFPDLHSELNLSSLELGDSALYFCASSEDGGAKNIQYFGAGTRLSVL.

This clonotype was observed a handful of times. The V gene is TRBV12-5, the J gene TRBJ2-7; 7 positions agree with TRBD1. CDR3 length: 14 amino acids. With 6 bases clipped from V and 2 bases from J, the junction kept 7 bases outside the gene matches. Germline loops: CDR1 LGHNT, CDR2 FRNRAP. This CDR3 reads CASGQTGLPYEQYF. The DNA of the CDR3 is TGTGCTAGTGGACAGACAGGGCTACCCTACGAGCAGTACTTC.

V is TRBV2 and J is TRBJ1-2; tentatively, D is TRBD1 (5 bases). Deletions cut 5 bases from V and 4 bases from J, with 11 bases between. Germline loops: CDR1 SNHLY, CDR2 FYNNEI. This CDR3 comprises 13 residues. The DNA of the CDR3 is TGTGCCAGCAGTTTGCCGACAGCCTATGGCTACACCTTC. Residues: CASSLPTAYGYTF.

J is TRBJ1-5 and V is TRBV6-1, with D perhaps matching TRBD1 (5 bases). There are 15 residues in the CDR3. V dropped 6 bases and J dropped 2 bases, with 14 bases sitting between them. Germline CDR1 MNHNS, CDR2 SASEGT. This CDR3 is CASRPGLGGNQPQHF. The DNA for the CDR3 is TGTGCCAGCAGGCCGGGGCTTGGGGGCAATCAGCCCCAGCATTTT.

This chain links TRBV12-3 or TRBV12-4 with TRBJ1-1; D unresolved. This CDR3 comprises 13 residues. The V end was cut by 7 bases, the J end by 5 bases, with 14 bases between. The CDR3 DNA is TGTGCCAGCACCCTGGCCCGGAGGACTGAAGCTTTCTTT. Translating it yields CASTLARRTEAFF.

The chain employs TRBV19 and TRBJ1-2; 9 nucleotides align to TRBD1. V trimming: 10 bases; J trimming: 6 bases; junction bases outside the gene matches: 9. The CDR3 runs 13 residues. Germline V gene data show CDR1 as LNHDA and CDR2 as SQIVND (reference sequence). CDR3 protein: CATSQGAPDGYTF. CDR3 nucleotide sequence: TGTGCCACCTCACAGGGGGCACCGGATGGCTACACCTTC.

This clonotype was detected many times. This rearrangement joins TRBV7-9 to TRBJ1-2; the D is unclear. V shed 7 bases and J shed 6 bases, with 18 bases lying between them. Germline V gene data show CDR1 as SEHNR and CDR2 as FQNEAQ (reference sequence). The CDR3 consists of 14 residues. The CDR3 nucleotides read TGTGCCAGCACCCTCGAACAGCTACCAAATGGCTACACCTTC. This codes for CASTLEQLPNGYTF. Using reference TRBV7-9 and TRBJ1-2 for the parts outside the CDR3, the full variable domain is DTGVSQNPRHKITKRGQNVTFRCDPISEHNRLYWYRQTLGQGPEFLTYFQNEAQLEKSRLLSDRFSAERPKGSFSTLEIQRTEQGDSAMYLCASTLEQLPNGYTFGSGTRLTVV.

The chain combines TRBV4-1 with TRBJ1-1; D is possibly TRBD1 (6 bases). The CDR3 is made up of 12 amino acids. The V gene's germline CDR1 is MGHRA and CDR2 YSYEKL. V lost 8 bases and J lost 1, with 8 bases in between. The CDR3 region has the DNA TGCGCCAGCGGGGGCAGGAACACTGAAGCTTTCTTT. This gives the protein CASGGRNTEAFF.

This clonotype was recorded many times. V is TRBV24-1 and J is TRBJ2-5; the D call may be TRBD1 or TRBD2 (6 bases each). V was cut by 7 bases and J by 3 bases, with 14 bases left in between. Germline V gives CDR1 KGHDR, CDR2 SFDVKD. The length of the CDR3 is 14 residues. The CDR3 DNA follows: TGTGCCACCAGCCGGAGGGCAGGGGAAGAGACCCAGTACTTC. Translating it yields CATSRRAGEETQYF.

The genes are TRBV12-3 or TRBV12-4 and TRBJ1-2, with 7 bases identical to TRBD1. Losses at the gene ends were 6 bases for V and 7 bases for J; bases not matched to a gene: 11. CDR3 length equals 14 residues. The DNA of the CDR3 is TGTGCCAGCAGGCCCGAAGGAAGGGGGCCTGGCTACACCTTC. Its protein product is CASRPEGRGPGYTF.

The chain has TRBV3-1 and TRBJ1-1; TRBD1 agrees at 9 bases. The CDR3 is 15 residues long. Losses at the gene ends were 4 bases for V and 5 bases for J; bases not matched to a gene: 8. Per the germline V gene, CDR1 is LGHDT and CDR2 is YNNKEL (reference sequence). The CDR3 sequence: CASSLSDRGGTEAFF. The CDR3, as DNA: TGTGCCAGCAGCCTTTCGGACAGGGGAGGGACTGAAGCTTTCTTT.